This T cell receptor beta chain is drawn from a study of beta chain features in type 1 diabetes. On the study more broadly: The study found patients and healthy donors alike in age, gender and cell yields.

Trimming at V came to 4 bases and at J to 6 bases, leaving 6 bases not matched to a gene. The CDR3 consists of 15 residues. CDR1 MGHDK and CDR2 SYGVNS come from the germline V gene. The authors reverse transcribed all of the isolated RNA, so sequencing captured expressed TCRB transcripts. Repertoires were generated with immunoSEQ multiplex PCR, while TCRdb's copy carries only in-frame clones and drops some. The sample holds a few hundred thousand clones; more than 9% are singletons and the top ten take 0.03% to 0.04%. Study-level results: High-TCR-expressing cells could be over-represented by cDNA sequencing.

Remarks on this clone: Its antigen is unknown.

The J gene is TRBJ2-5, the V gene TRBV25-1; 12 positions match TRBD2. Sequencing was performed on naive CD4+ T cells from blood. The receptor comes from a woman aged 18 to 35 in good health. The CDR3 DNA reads TGTGCCAGCAGTGTGCTAGCGGGGGGGCCACAGACCCAGTACTTC. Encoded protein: CASSVLAGGPQTQYF. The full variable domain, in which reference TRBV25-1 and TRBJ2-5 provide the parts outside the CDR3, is EADIYQTPRYLVIGTGKKITLECSQTMGHDKMYWYQQDPGMELHLIHYSYGVNSTEKGDLSSESTVSRIRTEHFPLTLESARPSHTSQYLCASSVLAGGPQTQYFGPGTRLLVL.